This TCR beta chain was identified in a study of monozygotic twins with inflammatory bowel disease. TCRdb reprocessed the 5' RACE reads and reports one entry per CDR3 protein, with no DNA. In total, the table holds 350,000 to 400,000 distinct CDR3 sequences. This receptor was taken from a human donor with ulcerative colitis or Crohn's disease, or a healthy co-twin of an affected twin (not recorded which). Input material: blood.

The CDR3 reads CASIGADGRTGFTYEQYF. V usage is TRBV6-4 and J usage is TRBJ2-7; TCRdb picks TRBD1, but there is no DNA to check that call. CDR1 and CDR2 (germline): MRHNA, SNTAGT. The CDR3 loop spans 18 amino acids.